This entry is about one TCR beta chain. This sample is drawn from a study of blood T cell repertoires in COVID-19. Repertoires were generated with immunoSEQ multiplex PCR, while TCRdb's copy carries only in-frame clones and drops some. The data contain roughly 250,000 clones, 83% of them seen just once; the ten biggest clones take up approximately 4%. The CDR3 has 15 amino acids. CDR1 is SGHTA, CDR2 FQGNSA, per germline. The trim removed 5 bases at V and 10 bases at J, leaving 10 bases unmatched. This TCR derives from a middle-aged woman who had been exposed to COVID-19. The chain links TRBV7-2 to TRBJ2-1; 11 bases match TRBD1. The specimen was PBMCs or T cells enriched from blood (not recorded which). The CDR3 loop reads CASSRQDRGRGEQFF. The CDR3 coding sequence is TGTGCCAGCAGCCGCCAGGACAGGGGGCGTGGAGAGCAGTTCTTC.